This T cell receptor beta chain was retrieved from a study of shared clonotypes between healthy human individuals. Libraries were prepared by immunoSEQ multiplex PCR; TCRdb keeps only in-frame clonotypes and omits some of them. The table records about a million clones, about 72% of them present only once. The sequence was obtained from a man aged 18 to 30 in good health. Some clones in this sample may be carry-over from other donors' samples. The sequencing sample was made of memory CD4+ T cells from PBMCs. Subset described: CD45RA-negative fraction.

The CDR3 region has the DNA TGTGCCAGCAGCTTAGCGCTGCCTAGCGGGAGAACTAGCACAGATACGCAGTATTTT. As protein: CASSLALPSGRTSTDTQYF. The chain joins TRBV7-9 to TRBJ2-3; 10 nucleotides line up with TRBD2. Germline V gene data show CDR1 as SEHNR and CDR2 as FQNEAQ (reference sequence). V lost 0 bases, J lost 0 bases, and 9 bases stayed unmatched. This CDR3 spans 19 amino acids.